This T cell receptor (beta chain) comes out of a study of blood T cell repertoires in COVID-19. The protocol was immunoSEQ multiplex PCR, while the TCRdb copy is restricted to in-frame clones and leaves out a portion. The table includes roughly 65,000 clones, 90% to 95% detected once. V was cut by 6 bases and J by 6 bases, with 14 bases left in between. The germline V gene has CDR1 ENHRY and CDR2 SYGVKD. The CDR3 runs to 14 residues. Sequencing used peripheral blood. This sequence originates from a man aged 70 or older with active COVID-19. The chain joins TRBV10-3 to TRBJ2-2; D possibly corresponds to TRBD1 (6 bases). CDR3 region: CAISPAQGSGELFF. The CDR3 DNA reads TGTGCCATCAGCCCAGCGCAGGGGTCCGGGGAGCTGTTTTTT.